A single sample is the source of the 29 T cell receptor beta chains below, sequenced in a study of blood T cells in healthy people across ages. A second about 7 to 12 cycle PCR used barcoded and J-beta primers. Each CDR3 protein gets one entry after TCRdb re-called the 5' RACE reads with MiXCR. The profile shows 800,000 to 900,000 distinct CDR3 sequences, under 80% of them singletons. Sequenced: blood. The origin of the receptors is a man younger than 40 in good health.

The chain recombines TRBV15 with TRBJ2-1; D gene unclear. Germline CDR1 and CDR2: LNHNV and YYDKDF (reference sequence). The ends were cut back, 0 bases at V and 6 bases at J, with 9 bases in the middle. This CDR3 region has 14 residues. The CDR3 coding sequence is TGTGCCACCAGCAGAGATCAGCTTGGCAATGAGCAGTTCTTC. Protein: CATSRDQLGNEQFF.

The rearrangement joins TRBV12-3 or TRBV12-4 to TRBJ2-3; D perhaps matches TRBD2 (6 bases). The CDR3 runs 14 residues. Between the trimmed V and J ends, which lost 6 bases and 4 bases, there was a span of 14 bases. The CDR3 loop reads CASRARWGADTQYF. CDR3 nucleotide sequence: TGTGCCAGCAGGGCCAGGTGGGGGGCAGATACGCAGTATTTT.

The CDR3 bases are TGCAGTGCTAGAGAGAGGAGGGGTGGGGGGAGCAATCAGCCCCAGCATTTT. Amino acids: CSARERRGGGSNQPQHF. The chain joins TRBV20-1 to TRBJ1-5; TRBD1 might be the D (5 bases). In germline, CDR1 is DFQATT, CDR2 SNEGSKA (reference sequence). V lost 0 bases, J lost 1 base, and 16 bases lay in between. The CDR3 totals 17 residues.

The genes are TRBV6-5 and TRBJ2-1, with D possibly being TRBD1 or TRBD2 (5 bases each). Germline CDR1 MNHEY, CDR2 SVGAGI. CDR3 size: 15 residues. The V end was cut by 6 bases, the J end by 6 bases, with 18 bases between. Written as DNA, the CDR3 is TGTGCCAGCAGCGAAAGTTATACCGGGACCAATGAGCAGTTCTTC. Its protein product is CASSESYTGTNEQFF.

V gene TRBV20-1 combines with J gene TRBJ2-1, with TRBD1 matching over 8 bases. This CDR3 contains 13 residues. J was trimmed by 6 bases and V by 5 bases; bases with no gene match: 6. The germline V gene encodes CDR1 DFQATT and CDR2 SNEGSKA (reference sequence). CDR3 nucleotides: TGCAGTGCTCAGACAGGGGCGAGCAATGAGCAGTTCTTC. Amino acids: CSAQTGASNEQFF.

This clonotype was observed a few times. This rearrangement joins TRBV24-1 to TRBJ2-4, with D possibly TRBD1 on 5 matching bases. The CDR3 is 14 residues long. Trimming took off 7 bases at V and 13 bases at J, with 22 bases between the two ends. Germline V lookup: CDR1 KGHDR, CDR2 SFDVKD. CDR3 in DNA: TGTGCCACCAGCCCTGCGGCAGGGTACAATGAGCAGTACTTC. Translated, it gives CATSPAAGYNEQYF.

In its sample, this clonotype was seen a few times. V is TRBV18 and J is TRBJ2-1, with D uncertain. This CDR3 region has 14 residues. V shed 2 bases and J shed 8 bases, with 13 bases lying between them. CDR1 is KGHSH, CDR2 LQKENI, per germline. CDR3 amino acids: CASSPNLESDEQFF. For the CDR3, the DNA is TGTGCCAGCTCACCAAATTTGGAGAGCGATGAGCAGTTCTTC.

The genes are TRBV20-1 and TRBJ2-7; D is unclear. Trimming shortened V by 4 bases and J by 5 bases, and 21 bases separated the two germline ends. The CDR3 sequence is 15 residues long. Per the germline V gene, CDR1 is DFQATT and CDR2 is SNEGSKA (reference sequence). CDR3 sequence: CSATGEAGREDEQYF. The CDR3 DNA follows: TGCAGTGCTACAGGAGAGGCAGGCCGAGAGGACGAGCAGTACTTC.

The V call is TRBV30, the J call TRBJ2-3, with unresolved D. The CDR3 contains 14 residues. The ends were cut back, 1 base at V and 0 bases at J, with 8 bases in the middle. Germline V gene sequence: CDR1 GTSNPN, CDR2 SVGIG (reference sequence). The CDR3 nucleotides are TGTGCCTGGAGTGCGGGTGCTAGCACAGATACGCAGTATTTT. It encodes CAWSAGASTDTQYF.

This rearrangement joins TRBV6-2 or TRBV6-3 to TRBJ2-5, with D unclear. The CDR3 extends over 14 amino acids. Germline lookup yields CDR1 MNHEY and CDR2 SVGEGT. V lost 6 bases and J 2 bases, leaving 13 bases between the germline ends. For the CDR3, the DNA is TGTGCCAGCAGCGCAGCTCGACAACAAGAGACCCAGTACTTC. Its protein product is CASSAARQQETQYF.

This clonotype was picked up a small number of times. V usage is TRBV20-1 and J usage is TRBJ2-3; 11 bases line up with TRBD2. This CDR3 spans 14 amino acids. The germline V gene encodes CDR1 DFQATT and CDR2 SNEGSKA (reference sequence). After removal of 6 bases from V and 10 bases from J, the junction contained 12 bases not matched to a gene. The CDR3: CSAPSGGPTGAQYF. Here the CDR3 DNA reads TGCAGTGCCCCTAGCGGGGGGCCTACTGGGGCGCAGTATTTT.

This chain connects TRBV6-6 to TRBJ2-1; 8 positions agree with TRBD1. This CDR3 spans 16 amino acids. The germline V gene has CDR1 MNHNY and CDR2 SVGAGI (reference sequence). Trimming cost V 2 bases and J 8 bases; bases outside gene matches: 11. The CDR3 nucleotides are TGTGCCAGCAGTTACCCGACAGGGGAGGCGTACGATGAGCAGTTCTTC. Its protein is CASSYPTGEAYDEQFF.

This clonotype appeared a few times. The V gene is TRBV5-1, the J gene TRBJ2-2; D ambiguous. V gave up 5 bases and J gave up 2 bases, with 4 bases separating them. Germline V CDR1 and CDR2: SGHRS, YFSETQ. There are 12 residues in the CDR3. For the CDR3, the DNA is TGCGCCAGCAGGTTCAACACCGGGGAGCTGTTTTTT. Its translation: CASRFNTGELFF.

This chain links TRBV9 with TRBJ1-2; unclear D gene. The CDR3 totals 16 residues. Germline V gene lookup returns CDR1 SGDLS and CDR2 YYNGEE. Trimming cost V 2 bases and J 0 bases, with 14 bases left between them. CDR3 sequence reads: CASSVLSRTPNYGYTF. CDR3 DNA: TGTGCCAGCAGCGTCTTGTCCCGGACTCCTAACTATGGCTACACCTTC.

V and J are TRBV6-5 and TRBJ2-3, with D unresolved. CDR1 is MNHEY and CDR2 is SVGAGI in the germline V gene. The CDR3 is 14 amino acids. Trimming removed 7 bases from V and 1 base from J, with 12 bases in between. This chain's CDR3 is CASTQAHGTDTQYF. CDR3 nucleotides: TGTGCCAGCACGCAGGCGCACGGCACAGATACGCAGTATTTT.

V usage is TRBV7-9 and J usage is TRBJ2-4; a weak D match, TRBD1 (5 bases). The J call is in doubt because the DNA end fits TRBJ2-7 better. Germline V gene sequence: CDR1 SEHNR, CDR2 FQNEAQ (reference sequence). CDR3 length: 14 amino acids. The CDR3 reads CASSLEGAVFEQYF. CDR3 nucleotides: TGTGCCAGCAGCTTAGAAGGGGCAGTTTTCGAGCAGTACTTC.

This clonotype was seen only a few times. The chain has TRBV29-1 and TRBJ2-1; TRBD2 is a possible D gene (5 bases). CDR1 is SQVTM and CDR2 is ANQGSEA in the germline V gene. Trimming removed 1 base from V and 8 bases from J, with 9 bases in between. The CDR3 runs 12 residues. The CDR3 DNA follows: TGCAGCGTTGAAGCTTACGGGGATGAGCAGTTCTTC. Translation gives CSVEAYGDEQFF.

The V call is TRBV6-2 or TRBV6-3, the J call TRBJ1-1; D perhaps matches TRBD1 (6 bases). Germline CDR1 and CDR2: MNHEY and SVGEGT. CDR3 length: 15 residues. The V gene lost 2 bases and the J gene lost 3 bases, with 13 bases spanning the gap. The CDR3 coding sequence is TGTGCCAGCAGTTACGACAGGCCCCGGGACACTGAAGCTTTCTTT. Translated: CASSYDRPRDTEAFF.

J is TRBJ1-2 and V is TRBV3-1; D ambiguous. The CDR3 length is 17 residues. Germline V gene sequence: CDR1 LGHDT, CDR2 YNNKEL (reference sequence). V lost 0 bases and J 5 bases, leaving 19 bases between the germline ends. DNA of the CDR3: TGTGCCAGCAGCCAAGACGGTCGCGTAGGCAATAGATATGGCTACACCTTC. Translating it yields CASSQDGRVGNRYGYTF.

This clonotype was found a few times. The CDR3 reads CASSGGGAYNEQFF. CDR3 nucleotides: TGTGCCAGCAGCGGCGGGGGGGCCTACAATGAGCAGTTCTTC. The chain uses TRBV9 and TRBJ2-1, with 9 bases aligning to TRBD2. With 3 bases clipped from V and 2 bases from J, the junction kept 0 bases outside the gene matches. The CDR3 loop spans 14 amino acids. Germline CDR1 is SGDLS and CDR2 is YYNGEE. The complete variable domain, with remaining parts taken from reference TRBV9 and TRBJ2-1, reads DSGVTQTPKHLITATGQRVTLRCSPRSGDLSVYWYQQSLDQGLQFLIQYYNGEERAKGNILERFSAQQFPDLHSELNLSSLELGDSALYFCASSGGGAYNEQFFGPGTRLTVL.

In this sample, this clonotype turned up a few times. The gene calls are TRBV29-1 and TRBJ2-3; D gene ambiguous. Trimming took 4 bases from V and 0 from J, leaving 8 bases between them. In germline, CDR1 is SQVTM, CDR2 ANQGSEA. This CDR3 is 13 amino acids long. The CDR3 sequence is CSVVGSSTDTQYF. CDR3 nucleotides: TGCAGCGTTGTGGGATCTAGCACAGATACGCAGTATTTT.

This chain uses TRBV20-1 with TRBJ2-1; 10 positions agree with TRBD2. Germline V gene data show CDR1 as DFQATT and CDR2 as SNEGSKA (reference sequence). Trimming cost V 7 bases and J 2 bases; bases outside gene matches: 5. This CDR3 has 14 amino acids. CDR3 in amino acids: CSGTSGVAYNEQFF. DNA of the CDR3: TGCAGTGGTACTAGCGGGGTTGCCTACAATGAGCAGTTCTTC.

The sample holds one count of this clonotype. As DNA, the CDR3 is TGTGCCATCAGTGGAAGAGACAGCAACAATGAGCAGTTCTTC. The encoded protein is CAISGRDSNNEQFF. This rearrangement joins TRBV10-3 to TRBJ2-1, with D possibly TRBD1 on 5 matching bases. This CDR3 is 14 amino acids long. The ends were cut back, 4 bases at V and 5 bases at J, with 12 bases in the middle. Germline V CDR1 and CDR2: ENHRY, SYGVKD.

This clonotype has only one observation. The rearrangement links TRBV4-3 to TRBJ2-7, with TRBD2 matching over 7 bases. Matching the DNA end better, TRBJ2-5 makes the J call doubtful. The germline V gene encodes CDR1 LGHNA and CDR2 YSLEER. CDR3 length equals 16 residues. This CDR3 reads CASSQDRPSGKETQYF. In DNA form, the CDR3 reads TGCGCCAGCAGCCAAGATAGGCCTAGCGGCAAAGAGACCCAGTACTTC.

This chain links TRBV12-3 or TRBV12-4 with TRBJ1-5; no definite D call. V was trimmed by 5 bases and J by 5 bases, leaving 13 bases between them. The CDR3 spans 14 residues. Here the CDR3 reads CASSPASSYQPQHF. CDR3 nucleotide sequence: TGTGCCAGCAGTCCGGCCTCCAGTTATCAGCCCCAGCATTTT.

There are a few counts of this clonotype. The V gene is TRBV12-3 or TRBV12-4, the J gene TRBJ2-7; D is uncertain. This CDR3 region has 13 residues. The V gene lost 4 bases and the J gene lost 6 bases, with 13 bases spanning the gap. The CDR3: CASSSSQVGEQYF. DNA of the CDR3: TGTGCCAGCAGTTCCTCCCAGGTGGGCGAGCAGTACTTC.

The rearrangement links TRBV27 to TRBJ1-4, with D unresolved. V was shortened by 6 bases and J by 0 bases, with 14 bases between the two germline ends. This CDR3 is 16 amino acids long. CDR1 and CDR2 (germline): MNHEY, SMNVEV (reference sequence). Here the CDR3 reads CASRSLDLATNEKLFF. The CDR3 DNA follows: TGTGCCAGCAGGTCCCTGGACCTTGCAACTAATGAAAAACTGTTTTTT.

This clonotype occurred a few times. The CDR3 DNA follows: TGTGCCAGCAGTAAAACGTTCTACAAACCCACTGAAGCTTTCTTT. It yields the protein CASSKTFYKPTEAFF. This sequence joins TRBV6-2 or TRBV6-3 and TRBJ1-1; D ambiguous. V lost 5 bases, J lost 4 bases, and 17 bases lay in between. In germline, CDR1 is MNHEY, CDR2 SVGEGT. The CDR3 runs 15 residues.

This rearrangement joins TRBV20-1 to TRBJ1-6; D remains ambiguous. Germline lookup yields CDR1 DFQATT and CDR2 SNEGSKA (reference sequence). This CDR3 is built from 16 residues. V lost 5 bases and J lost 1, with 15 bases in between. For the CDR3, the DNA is TGCAGTGCTCCCGAAAAGGACGGTTCCTATAATTCACCCCTCCACTTT. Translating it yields CSAPEKDGSYNSPLHF.